The T cell receptor beta chain described here comes from a study of T cells after yellow fever vaccination. The sample holds a few counts of this clonotype. The CDR3 length is 18 residues. With V trimmed by 4 bases and J by 7 bases, 19 bases remained unmatched. Germline CDR1 and CDR2: SGHAT and FQDESV (reference sequence). TCRdb reprocessed the 5' RACE reads with MiXCR, giving one entry per CDR3 protein. The data contain a few hundred thousand distinct CDR3 sequences, around 10% of them singletons. The rearrangement uses TRBV11-1 and TRBJ2-5; 9 bases fit TRBD2. This clonotype was obtained from a man between 18 and 29 years old who received the YFV17D yellow fever vaccine. This specimen consisted of PBMCs, obtained on the day of the first yellow fever vaccination. CDR3 bases: TGTGCCAGCAGCTCGTTTCCCAAGCGGGGGGCCGTACCGGGGACCCAGTACTTC. It specifies CASSSFPKRGAVPGTQYF.